This T cell receptor beta chain was observed in a study of human T cells and chemical hapten exposure. In the study overall: Investigators sensitized 2 cm by 2 cm of upper inner arm skin with 2% DPC.

Stated time point: patch test 2, 6 weeks after DPC sensitization. Noted treatment: therapeutic diphenylcyclopropenone sensitization with weekly scalp DPC. The study extracted total RNA from unfractionated whole blood. The CDR3 spans 12 residues. Looked up from germline, CDR1 is MNHEY and CDR2 is SVGEGT. V gave up 9 bases and J gave up 3 bases, with 6 bases separating them. MiXCR, run by TCRdb on the RACE reads, gives a single entry per CDR3 protein. The sample carries approximately 80,000 distinct CDR3 sequences, roughly a tenth recorded once. Sequencing was performed on whole blood, taken in connection with sensitization to the hapten diphenylcyclopropenone (DPC). This clonotype originated in a young woman with alopecia areata. Some clones in this sample may be carry-over from other donors' samples. This rearrangement joins TRBV6-2 or TRBV6-3 to TRBJ1-6; the D gene is possibly TRBD1 (6 bases). The CDR3 DNA is TGTGCCAGGGGACACTATAATTCACCCCTCCACTTT. Protein product: CARGHYNSPLHF.